Each of the 21 T cell receptor beta chains below was sequenced from the same sample in a study of STAT3 mutations in large granular lymphocyte leukemia. Findings of the study overall: At least one immunodominant TCR beta clonotype appeared in every T-cell large granular lymphocyte leukemia patient.

No antigen has been identified for these receptors. TCRdb's table, derived via immunoSEQ multiplex PCR, lists solely in-frame clones and lacks some. The table lists approximately 8,000 clones, roughly 89% of them singletons. Sequencing was done on a sample of peripheral blood mononuclear cells. The receptors originated from an elderly man with T-cell large granular lymphocyte leukemia. Some clones in this sample may be carry-over from other donors' samples.

The rearrangement links TRBV7-8 to TRBJ1-2, with a possible D match to TRBD1 (5 bases). This CDR3 contains 15 residues. Trimming removed 0 bases at V and 4 bases at J, with 12 bases between. CDR1 is SGHVS and CDR2 is FQNEAQ in the germline V gene. CDR3 amino acids: CASSLADSVTYGYTF. For the CDR3, the DNA is TGTGCCAGCAGCTTAGCTGACAGCGTAACCTATGGCTACACCTTC. Combining the CDR3 with reference TRBV7-8 and TRBJ1-2 gives the whole variable domain GAGVSQSPRYKVAKRGQDVALRCDPISGHVSLFWYQQALGQGPEFLTYFQNEAQLDKSGLPSDRFFAERPEGSVSTLKIQRTQQEDSAVYLCASSLADSVTYGYTFGSGTRLTVV.

A single count supports this clone. This chain joins TRBV29-1 and TRBJ1-4; TRBD1 aligns across 7 bases. This CDR3 contains 14 residues. Germline trimming cut 7 bases from V and 6 bases from J; bases unmatched to any gene: 11. In germline, CDR1 is SQVTM, CDR2 ANQGSEA. The CDR3 is CSASRTGVDEKLFF. The CDR3 DNA follows: TGCAGCGCCTCCCGAACAGGGGTAGATGAAAAACTGTTTTTT. Full variable domain (rest looked up from reference TRBV29-1 and TRBJ1-4): SAVISQKPSRDICQRGTSLTIQCQVDSQVTMMFWYRQQPGQSLTLIATANQGSEATYESGFVIDKFPISRPNLTFSTLTVSNMSPEDSSIYLCSASRTGVDEKLFFGSGTQLSVL.

V is TRBV4-1 and J is TRBJ2-3, with D tentatively TRBD2 (7 bases). In germline, CDR1 is MGHRA, CDR2 YSYEKL. This CDR3 contains 15 residues. Trimming stripped 1 base from V and 4 bases from J, with 12 bases between. The CDR3 here is CASSQGGGAADTQYF. The DNA for the CDR3 is TGCGCCAGCAGCCAAGGTGGGGGGGCTGCAGATACGCAGTATTTT.

The chain joins TRBV7-9 to TRBJ2-3; D may be TRBD2 (5 bases). This CDR3 is 14 amino acids long. With 5 bases removed from V and 5 bases from J, the gap between germline ends came to 14 bases. Germline V CDR1 and CDR2: SEHNR, FQNEAQ (reference sequence). CDR3 protein: CASSRNGMVDTQYF. In DNA form, the CDR3 reads TGTGCCAGCAGCCGCAACGGGATGGTAGATACGCAGTATTTT.

This clone is medium-sized in the sample. The chain links TRBV7-2 to TRBJ1-1; D is possibly TRBD1 (6 bases). Trimming took off 5 bases at V and 4 bases at J, with 14 bases between the two ends. Germline-derived CDR1 and CDR2 are SGHTA and FQGNSA. The CDR3 runs 14 residues. CDR3 DNA sequence: TGTGCCAGCAGCCTCGGAGGAGGGGGCACTGAAGCTTTCTTT. Protein sequence: CASSLGGGGTEAFF.

This chain links TRBV7-2 with TRBJ2-5; D ambiguous. Germline V CDR1 and CDR2: SGHTA, FQGNSA. Trimming removed 6 bases from V and 1 base from J, with 3 bases in between. CDR3 size: 11 residues. The chain's CDR3 is CASSSQETQYF. CDR3 sequence (DNA): TGTGCCAGCAGTTCCCAAGAGACCCAGTACTTC.

CDR3 in amino acids: CASSLLTYSNQPQHF. In nucleotides, the CDR3 is TGTGCCAGCAGCTTACTCACATATAGCAATCAGCCCCAGCATTTT. V gene TRBV5-5 combines with J gene TRBJ1-5, with D unresolved. The germline V gene has CDR1 SGHKS and CDR2 YYEKEE (reference sequence). The CDR3 contains 15 residues. Trimming pared 2 bases from V and 0 bases from J, leaving 9 bases between. The full variable domain, with the rest looked up from reference TRBV5-5 and TRBJ1-5, is DAGVTQSPTHLIKTRGQQVTLRCSPISGHKSVSWYQQVLGQGPQFIFQYYEKEERGRGNFPDRFSARQFPNYSSELNVNALLLGDSALYLCASSLLTYSNQPQHFGDGTRLSIL.

This chain joins TRBV28 and TRBJ2-7; 9 bases are shared with TRBD1. With V trimmed by 5 bases and J by 5 bases, 7 bases remained unmatched. CDR1 is MDHEN and CDR2 is SYDVKM in the germline V gene. CDR3 length equals 14 residues. The CDR3 DNA is TGTGCCAGCAGTCTAGGGACAGGGACCCACGAGCAGTACTTC. Amino acids: CASSLGTGTHEQYF.

This clone was counted a single time. This rearrangement joins TRBV30 to TRBJ1-3; D not resolved. V was pared by 0 bases and J by 0 bases, with 12 bases between. Germline assignment: CDR1 GTSNPN and CDR2 SVGIG (reference sequence). The CDR3 contains 16 residues. The DNA of the CDR3 is TGTGCCTGGAGTGTTAGGAGGGTTACCTCTGGAAACACCATATATTTT. Protein sequence: CAWSVRRVTSGNTIYF.

The rearrangement uses TRBV7-2 and TRBJ1-4; 9 bases align to TRBD1. The germline V gene has CDR1 SGHTA and CDR2 FQGNSA. The junction had 6 bases not matched to a gene; V was cut back by 3 bases and J by 7 bases. This CDR3 region has 15 residues. In DNA, the CDR3 is TGTGCCAGCAGCTTCGACAGGGGGAGGGGTGAAAAACTGTTTTTT. This encodes CASSFDRGRGEKLFF.

V usage is TRBV14 and J usage is TRBJ1-1, with 10 bases that match TRBD1. The CDR3 has 14 residues. CDR1 and CDR2 from the germline V gene are SGHDN and FVKESK. Trimming removed 2 bases from V and 5 bases from J; junction bases left unmatched: 2. The CDR3 region has the DNA TGTGCCAGCAGCCAACTGGGACAGGGGACTGAAGCTTTCTTT. Translation: CASSQLGQGTEAFF.

The J gene is TRBJ1-1, the V gene TRBV7-3; tentative D call: TRBD1 (5 bases). The V gene's germline CDR1 is SGHTA and CDR2 FQGTGA. The CDR3 is made up of 14 amino acids. Trimming stripped 2 bases from V and 5 bases from J, with 12 bases between. In DNA form, the CDR3 reads TGTGCCAGCAGCTTAGGCCGGGGGGGAACTGAAGCTTTCTTT. It specifies CASSLGRGGTEAFF.

CDR3 amino acids: CASSLTGGSYEQYF. CDR3 nucleotide sequence: TGTGCCAGCAGCTTAACAGGGGGCTCCTACGAGCAGTACTTC. This rearrangement joins TRBV11-3 to TRBJ2-7, with 8 positions matching TRBD1. The CDR3 length is 14 residues. Germline V gene sequence: CDR1 SGHNT, CDR2 YENEEA. Trimming at V came to 2 bases and at J to 0 bases, leaving 0 bases not matched to a gene.

This chain uses TRBV5-1 with TRBJ2-5, with D maybe TRBD2 (6 bases). The CDR3 totals 16 residues. Germline V gene lookup returns CDR1 SGHRS and CDR2 YFSETQ. The V end lost 0 bases, the J end lost 7 bases, and 19 bases lay between the germline ends. The CDR3 bases are TGCGCCAGCAGCTTGGCCTTAGTGGACTACAGTTTGACCCAGTACTTC. Translation: CASSLALVDYSLTQYF.

The chain employs TRBV6-5 and TRBJ1-5, with no clear D. Trimming removed 6 bases from V and 4 bases from J, with 10 bases in between. Per germline, CDR1 MNHEY and CDR2 SVGAGI. This CDR3 region has 13 residues. The CDR3 nucleotides are TGTGCCAGCAGATTGGAAATTAATCAGCCCCAGCATTTT. Encoded protein: CASRLEINQPQHF.

The CDR3 DNA is TGTGCCAGCAGCTTAGGGCAGGTCTGGGGCACCGGGGAGCTGTTTTTT. Its translation is CASSLGQVWGTGELFF. This chain links TRBV11-2 with TRBJ2-2, with unresolved D. Per the germline V gene, CDR1 is SGHAT and CDR2 is FQNNGV. CDR3 size: 16 residues. The V end was cut by 1 base, the J end by 4 bases, with 13 bases between. Combining the CDR3 with reference TRBV11-2 and TRBJ2-2 gives the whole variable domain EAGVAQSPRYKIIEKRQSVAFWCNPISGHATLYWYQQILGQGPKLLIQFQNNGVVDDSQLPKDRFSAERLKGVDSTLKIQPAKLEDSAVYLCASSLGQVWGTGELFFGEGSRLTVL.

This chain joins TRBV15 and TRBJ1-4, with a tentative D call TRBD1 (5 bases). This CDR3 comprises 14 residues. V was shortened by 0 bases and J by 12 bases, with 14 bases between the two germline ends. Germline V gene lookup returns CDR1 LNHNV and CDR2 YYDKDF (reference sequence). As DNA, the CDR3 is TGTGCCACCAGCAGAGATAGAGGGGCCTCAGAACTGTTTTTT. Translated, it gives CATSRDRGASELFF.

CDR3: CASRRQGGETQYF. The CDR3 nucleotides read TGTGCCAGCAGACGACAGGGGGGAGAGACCCAGTACTTC. The J gene is TRBJ2-5, the V gene TRBV6-1; 9 positions match TRBD1. CDR3 length: 13 amino acids. V lost 6 bases, J lost 4 bases, and 3 bases stayed unmatched. CDR1 is MNHNS, CDR2 SASEGT, per germline.

The CDR3 region is CASSLSTTGGAYEQYF. The CDR3, as DNA: TGCGCCAGCAGCTTGTCGACTACAGGGGGCGCATACGAGCAGTACTTC. The rearrangement uses TRBV5-1 and TRBJ2-7; 9 bases match TRBD1. The trim removed 1 base at V and 4 bases at J, leaving 9 bases unmatched. The length of the CDR3 is 16 residues. Germline V gene lookup returns CDR1 SGHRS and CDR2 YFSETQ.

The chain combines TRBV11-2 with TRBJ1-4; a possible D gene is TRBD1 (6 bases). Looked up from germline, CDR1 is SGHAT and CDR2 is FQNNGV. This CDR3 spans 15 amino acids. Trimming removed 5 bases at V and 5 bases at J, with 15 bases between. CDR3 protein: CASSETGWGNEKLFF. CDR3 nucleotides: TGTGCCAGCAGCGAGACAGGCTGGGGGAATGAAAAACTGTTTTTT.

This chain uses TRBV5-1 with TRBJ2-5; the D gene is possibly TRBD2 (7 bases). The CDR3 spans 16 residues. CDR1 SGHRS and CDR2 YFSETQ come from the germline V gene. Trimming took 4 bases from V and 5 from J, leaving 21 bases between them. In DNA form, the CDR3 reads TGCGCCAGCAGCAGCACAGGGAGGGGTCGTTTGGAGACCCAGTACTTC. It translates to CASSSTGRGRLETQYF.